Listed below are T cell receptor beta chains from one sample, sequenced in a study of prognosis after radiotherapy for stage I lung cancer. Using its own MiXCR run on the multiplex PCR reads, TCRdb lists one record per CDR3 protein. The sample has 24,000 or so distinct CDR3 sequences, about two fifths seen once. This sample comprised PBMCs, obtained before or after stereotactic body radiation therapy (not recorded which). The receptors stem from a donor over 45 with non-small cell lung cancer. The CDR3 runs from the conserved cysteine through the conserved F or W. D genes are given only for firm matches. Size is omitted from some rows. Given values are once, few, many or a class for expanded clones.

J gene	V gene	D gene	clone size	CDR3 protein	CDR3 DNA
TRBJ2-4	TRBV5-1	TRBD1	many	CTSSVWSGTGGNIQYF	TGCACCAGCAGCGTATGGTCCGGGACAGGGGGAAACATTCAGTACTTC
TRBJ2-5	TRBV20-1	.	many	CSANRDGQETQYF	TGCAGTGCTAACCGGGACGGCCAAGAGACCCAGTACTTC
TRBJ2-3	TRBV12-3/TRBV12-4	.	.	CASSSDWFTYTQYF	TGTGCCAGCAGTTCGGATTGGTTCACATATACGCAGTATTTT
TRBJ2-1	TRBV5-4	.	.	CASRREGSGLGEQFF	TGTGCCAGCAGGCGTGAGGGGAGTGGTTTAGGTGAGCAGTTCTTC
TRBJ1-4	TRBV25-1	.	many	CASSDRTTNEKLFF	TGTGCCAGCAGTGACAGGACAACTAATGAAAAACTGTTTTTT
TRBJ1-2	TRBV11-3	.	few	CASSLDPTVYGYTF	TGTGCCAGCAGCTTAGATCCGACGGTCTATGGCTACACCTTC
TRBJ2-3	TRBV12-3/TRBV12-4	TRBD2	many	CASSPRTSGSPTQYF	TGTGCCAGCAGTCCGCGGACTAGCGGGAGTCCTACGCAGTATTTT
TRBJ2-7	TRBV20-1	TRBD1	few	CSAPDRAGEQYF	TGCAGTGCTCCAGACAGGGCCGGCGAGCAGTACTTC
TRBJ2-1	TRBV11-1	TRBD2	medium-sized	CASSPVTVGLSQFF	TGTGCCAGCAGCCCCGTGACAGTGGGACTATCCCAGTTCTTC
TRBJ2-7	TRBV6-2/TRBV6-3	TRBD1	.	CAGSAGDSSYEQYF	TGTGCCGGCAGTGCCGGGGACAGCTCCTACGAGCAGTACTTC
TRBJ2-1	TRBV7-3	.	.	CASIPASYNEQFF	TGTGCCAGCATCCCCGCTTCCTACAATGAGCAGTTCTTC
TRBJ2-7	TRBV27	TRBD1	.	CASSLLVWTGFSF	TGTGCCAGCAGTTTACTCGTCTGGACAGGGTTTTCCTTC
TRBJ1-5	TRBV9	.	many	CASSVALNQPQHF	TGTGCCAGCAGCGTAGCTCTGAATCAGCCCCAGCATTTT
TRBJ2-7	TRBV27	TRBD2	medium-sized	CASSLWSIGSAGASSYEQYF	TGTGCCAGCAGTTTATGGTCAATCGGGTCAGCGGGGGCCAGCTCCTACGAGCAGTACTTC
TRBJ1-2	TRBV7-3	TRBD1	many	CASSADRGRGGYTF	TGTGCCAGCAGCGCCGACAGGGGGCGAGGAGGCTACACCTTC
TRBJ1-1	TRBV7-2	TRBD1	once	CASISSPGQGNTEAFF	TGTGCCAGCATCTCGTCACCGGGACAGGGGAACACTGAAGCTTTCTTT
TRBJ2-1	TRBV4-1	TRBD2	many	CASSRTGLLARVYNEQFF	TGCGCCAGCAGCCGAACGGGACTACTAGCGAGAGTCTACAATGAGCAGTTCTTC
TRBJ2-1	TRBV5-4	.	.	CASSLYGLVGSRDEQFF	TGTGCCAGCAGCTTATATGGTCTAGTGGGGAGCCGGGATGAGCAGTTCTTC
TRBJ1-1	TRBV6-2/TRBV6-3	.	.	CAILSYSLPEAFF	TGTGCCATCCTAAGTTACAGTCTCCCTGAAGCTTTCTTT
TRBJ1-1	TRBV30	.	.	CAWSPRALLGRLNTEALF	TGTGCCTGGAGCCCAAGAGCATTACTCGGACGGTTGAACACTGAAGCTCTCTTT
TRBJ2-1	TRBV6-4	TRBD2	few	CASSPAGCSYNEQFF	TGCGCCAGCAGTCCAGCGGGATGCTCCTACAATGAGCAGTTCTTC
TRBJ2-6	TRBV7-8	.	.	CASSSQPSTGIQFSGANVLTF	TGTGCCAGCAGCTCCCAACCTTCTACAGGGATACAATTCTCTGGGGCCAACGTCCTGACTTTC
TRBJ2-3	TRBV28	.	.	CASRGGTGTQYF	TGTGCAAGCAGAGGTGGCACAGGTACGCAGTATTTT
TRBJ1-1	TRBV6-1	.	.	CASMGGSYTEAFF	TGTGCCAGCATGGGGGGCAGTTACACTGAAGCTTTCTTT
TRBJ2-5	TRBV18	.	many	CASSPNIQKETQYF	TGTGCCAGCTCACCAAACATCCAGAAAGAGACCCAGTACTTC
TRBJ2-7	TRBV30	.	medium-sized	CAWSAGLTYEQYF	TGTGCCTGGAGTGCGGGGCTAACCTACGAGCAGTACTTC
TRBJ1-2	TRBV11-1	.	medium-sized	CASSRDHFYGYTF	TGTGCCAGCAGCAGGGACCATTTCTATGGCTACACCTTC
TRBJ1-2	TRBV2	.	once	CASSELQNSYGYTF	TGTGCCAGCAGTGAATTACAGAATTCATATGGCTACACCTTC
TRBJ2-2	TRBV20-1	TRBD2	many	CSAMETSGNTGELFF	TGCAGTGCTATGGAGACTAGCGGAAACACCGGGGAGCTGTTTTTT
TRBJ2-2	TRBV2	.	.	CASSLRTSLGELFF	TGTGCCAGCAGTCTAAGGACGTCTTTAGGGGAGCTGTTTTTT
TRBJ1-1	TRBV7-2	.	.	CASSLAPSAEAFF	TGTGCCAGCAGCTTAGCGCCCAGCGCTGAAGCTTTCTTT
TRBJ1-1	TRBV27	.	many	CASSPTENVGNTEAFF	TGTGCCAGCAGTCCGACCGAAAATGTGGGGAACACTGAAGCTTTCTTT
TRBJ2-7	TRBV5-4	.	.	CASRLFAGISYEQYF	TGTGCCAGCAGATTGTTTGCAGGCATCTCCTACGAGCAGTATTTC
TRBJ2-5	TRBV2	TRBD2	many	CASSWTSVGTQYF	TGTGCCAGCAGTTGGACTAGCGTAGGGACCCAGTACTTC
TRBJ1-3	TRBV2	.	few	CASTSRGATSGNTIYF	TGTGCCAGCACCTCCCGGGGAGCCACCTCTGGAAACACCATATATTTT
TRBJ2-5	TRBV27	TRBD2	many	CASSPRLAGGQETQYF	TGTGCCAGCAGTCCCCGACTAGCGGGAGGACAAGAGACCCAGTACTTC
TRBJ1-5	TRBV19	TRBD1	many	CASSVDRGLGNQPQHF	TGTGCCAGTAGTGTCGACAGGGGGCTCGGCAATCAGCCCCAGCATTTT
TRBJ2-2	TRBV29-1	.	many	CSVELAGGRTGELFF	TGCAGCGTTGAATTGGCCGGGGGTAGGACCGGGGAGCTGTTTTTT
TRBJ1-6	TRBV6-2/TRBV6-3	TRBD1	.	CASSFRQGFYNSPLHF	TGTGCCAGCAGTTTCAGACAGGGCTTTTATAATTCACCCCTCCACTTT
TRBJ2-1	TRBV12-3/TRBV12-4	.	many	CASSLWEPVLGLAGYNEQFF	TGTGCCAGCAGTTTATGGGAGCCCGTGCTTGGGCTGGCGGGGTACAATGAGCAGTTCTTC
TRBJ2-5	TRBV6-2/TRBV6-3	TRBD2	.	CASSSGLAGTSGMDTQYF	TGTGCCAGCAGTTCGGGCCTAGCCGGTACTAGCGGGATGGATACCCAGTACTTC
TRBJ2-5	TRBV7-7	.	.	CASSPGQSETQYF	TGTGCTAGCAGCCCTGGACAGTCTGAGACCCAGTACTTC
TRBJ2-6	TRBV6-1	.	.	CASSECRAGANVLTF	TGTGCCAGCAGTGAATGTAGGGCTGGGGCCAACGTCCTGACTTTC
TRBJ2-1	TRBV27	TRBD1	many	CASSAPGTGFWEQFF	TGTGCCAGCAGTGCGCCCGGGACAGGGTTTTGGGAGCAGTTCTTC
TRBJ2-1	TRBV28	TRBD1	.	CASSPSDGQGNNEQFF	TGTGCCAGCAGCCCCTCCGACGGACAGGGGAACAATGAGCAGTTCTTC
TRBJ2-2	TRBV15	TRBD2	.	CATLMSRVLRTSGRALSGELFF	TGTGCCACCCTAATGAGTCGGGTCTTAAGGACTAGCGGGAGGGCCTTGTCCGGGGAGCTGTTTTTT